Sequencing of this T cell receptor beta chain was carried out in a study of cytomegalovirus exposure and HLA in healthy donors. The PCR used 60 Vbeta and 13 Jbeta primers. Produced via immunoSEQ multiplex PCR; TCRdb's table is partial and in-frame only. The sample is made up of around 50,000 clones, and the top ten hold more than 5.5% of it. In nominal health when sampled, donors likely had unrecorded immune exposures nonetheless. The CDR3 is made up of 11 amino acids. V lost 5 bases to trimming and J lost 7 bases, with 11 bases between them. Per the germline V gene, CDR1 is GTSNPN and CDR2 is SVGIG (reference sequence). With regard to this clone: Additional DNA sequences in this sample encode the identical CDR3.

This chain joins TRBV30 and TRBJ1-1, with unresolved D. The sample consisted of PBMCs. The receptor was derived from a male donor in good health and CMV-seropositive. The CDR3 spells CAWSGPDEAFF. Here the CDR3 DNA reads TGTGCCTGGTCGGGTCCTGATGAAGCTTTCTTT.